The T cell receptor (beta chain) described here comes from a study of blood T cell repertoires in COVID-19. The wider study: COVID-19 samples, acute and convalescent, were from the United States, Italy and Spain. T cells, B-cell-depleted T cells, or PBMCs provided the cDNA or gDNA that served as material.

Clones were read by immunoSEQ multiplex PCR, and TCRdb kept only the in-frame ones, dropping some. The sample yields under 250,000 clones, approximately 81% seen once. Source material: peripheral blood. The origin of this receptor is a woman aged 55-69 years who had recovered from COVID-19.

The CDR3 reads CAWSMTQHEQYF. CDR3 sequence (DNA): TGTGCCTGGAGTATGACACAGCACGAGCAGTACTTC. V gene TRBV30 combines with J gene TRBJ2-7; D unclear. This CDR3 contains 12 residues. Trimming shortened V by 2 bases and J by 5 bases, and 10 bases separated the two germline ends. Germline V gives CDR1 GTSNPN, CDR2 SVGIG (reference sequence).